A single T cell receptor (beta chain) is shown here with its context. V lost 5 bases, J lost 6 bases, and 7 bases lay in between. This CDR3 is built from 10 residues. CDR1 DFQATT and CDR2 SNEGSKA come from the germline V gene (reference sequence). The record originates from a study of blood T cell repertoires in COVID-19. Methods used by the authors: Amplification from reference gene primers served as the basis for estimated nucleated cell counts. Only in-frame clones appear in the TCRdb table, and some are missing; sequencing was by immunoSEQ multiplex PCR. From that table come the V and J calls and clone size; the DNA was used to work out D and trimming. In the table there are about 200,000 clones, about 88% of which are singletons.

The clonotype originates from a woman aged 40-49 years with acute or convalescent COVID-19. The chain links TRBV20-1 to TRBJ1-2; TRBD1 might be the D (6 bases). The sequenced sample was peripheral blood. CDR3 sequence reads: CSAYRDGYTF. CDR3 DNA sequence: TGCAGTGCTTACAGGGATGGCTACACCTTC.